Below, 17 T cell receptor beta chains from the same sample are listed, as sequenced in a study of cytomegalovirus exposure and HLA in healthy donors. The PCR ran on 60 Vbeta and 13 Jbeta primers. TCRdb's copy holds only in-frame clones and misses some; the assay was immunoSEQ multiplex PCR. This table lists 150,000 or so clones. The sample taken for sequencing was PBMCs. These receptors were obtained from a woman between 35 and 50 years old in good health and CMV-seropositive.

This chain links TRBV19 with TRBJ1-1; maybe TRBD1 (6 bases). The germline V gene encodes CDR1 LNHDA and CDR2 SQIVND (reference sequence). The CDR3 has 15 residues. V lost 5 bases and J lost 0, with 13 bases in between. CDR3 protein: CASSLRTAMNTEAFF. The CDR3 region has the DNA TGTGCCAGTAGTTTGAGGACAGCCATGAACACTGAAGCTTTCTTT. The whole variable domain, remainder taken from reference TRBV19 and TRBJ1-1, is DGGITQSPKYLFRKEGQNVTLSCEQNLNHDAMYWYRQDPGQGLRLIYYSQIVNDFQKGDIAEGYSVSREKKESFPLTVTSAQKNPTAFYLCASSLRTAMNTEAFFGQGTRLTVV.

The DNA of the CDR3 is TGTGCCAGCAGCTTTTCCGGGACTAGCGGGAAGAATGAGCAGTTCTTC. Its translation is CASSFSGTSGKNEQFF. This chain links TRBV7-3 with TRBJ2-1; 13 nucleotides match TRBD2. This CDR3 spans 16 amino acids. J gave up 7 bases and V 3 bases, and 6 bases lay outside the gene matches. Germline CDR1 is SGHTA and CDR2 is FQGTGA.

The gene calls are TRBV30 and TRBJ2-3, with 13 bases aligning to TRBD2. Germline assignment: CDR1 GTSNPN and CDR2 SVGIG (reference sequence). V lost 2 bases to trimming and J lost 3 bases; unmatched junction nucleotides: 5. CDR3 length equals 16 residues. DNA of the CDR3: TGTGCCTGGAGTTCCCCGGGACTAGCGGGAACAGATACGCAGTATTTT. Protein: CAWSSPGLAGTDTQYF.

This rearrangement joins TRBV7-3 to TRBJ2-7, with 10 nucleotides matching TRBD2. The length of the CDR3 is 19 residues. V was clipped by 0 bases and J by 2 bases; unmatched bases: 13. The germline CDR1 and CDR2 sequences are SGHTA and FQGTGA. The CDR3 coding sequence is TGTGCCAGCAGCTTAACGGGTGTTCTAGCGGGAGTAACTCCCTACGAGCAGTACTTC. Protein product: CASSLTGVLAGVTPYEQYF.

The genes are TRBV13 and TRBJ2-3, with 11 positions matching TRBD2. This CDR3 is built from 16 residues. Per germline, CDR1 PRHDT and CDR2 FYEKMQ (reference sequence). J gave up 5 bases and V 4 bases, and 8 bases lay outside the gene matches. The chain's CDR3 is CASSSKTSGIGDTQYF. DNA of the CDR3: TGTGCCAGCAGCTCCAAGACTAGCGGGATTGGAGATACGCAGTATTTT.

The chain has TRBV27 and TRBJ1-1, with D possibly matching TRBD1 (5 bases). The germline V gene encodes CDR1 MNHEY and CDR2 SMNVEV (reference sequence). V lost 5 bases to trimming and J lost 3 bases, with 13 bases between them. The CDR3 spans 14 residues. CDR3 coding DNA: TGTGCCAGCAGTCTCCCAGGGCTGGACACTGAAGCTTTCTTT. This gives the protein CASSLPGLDTEAFF.

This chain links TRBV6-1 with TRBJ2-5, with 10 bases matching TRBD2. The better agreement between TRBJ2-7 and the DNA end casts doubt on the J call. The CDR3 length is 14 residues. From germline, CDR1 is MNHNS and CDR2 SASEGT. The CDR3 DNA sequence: TGTGCCAGCAGTGATCTAGCGGGAGTTTACGAGCAGTACTTC. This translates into CASSDLAGVYEQYF.

DNA of the CDR3: TGTGCCTGGGGGGGGACAGAACAAGGTTGGATCTATGGCTACACCTTC. Amino acid sequence: CAWGGTEQGWIYGYTF. The J gene is TRBJ1-2, the V gene TRBV30; 7 bases fit TRBD1. The CDR3 sequence is 16 residues long. Looked up from germline, CDR1 is GTSNPN and CDR2 is SVGIG (reference sequence). Trimming cost V 5 bases and J 4 bases; bases outside gene matches: 16.

This CDR3 reads CASSLAASGTPYEQYF. The CDR3 coding sequence is TGCGCCAGCAGCTTGGCCGCGAGCGGAACTCCCTACGAGCAGTACTTC. The chain recombines TRBV5-1 with TRBJ2-7; D possibly corresponds to TRBD2 (5 bases). Germline V CDR1 and CDR2: SGHRS, YFSETQ. Trimming took off 0 bases at V and 2 bases at J, with 15 bases between the two ends. CDR3 length: 16 residues.

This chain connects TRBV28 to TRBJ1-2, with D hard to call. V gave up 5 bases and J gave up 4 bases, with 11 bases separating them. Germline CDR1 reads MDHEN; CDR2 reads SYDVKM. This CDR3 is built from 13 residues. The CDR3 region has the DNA TGTGCCAGCAGTAAAACTCTGAGCTATGGCTACACCTTC. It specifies CASSKTLSYGYTF.

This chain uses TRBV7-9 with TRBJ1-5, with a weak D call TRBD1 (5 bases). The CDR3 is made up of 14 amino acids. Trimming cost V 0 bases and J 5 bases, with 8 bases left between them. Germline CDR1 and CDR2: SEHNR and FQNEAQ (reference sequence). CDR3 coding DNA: TGTGCCAGCAGCTTAGCGGGGGGGGATCAGCCCCAGCATTTT. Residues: CASSLAGGDQPQHF.

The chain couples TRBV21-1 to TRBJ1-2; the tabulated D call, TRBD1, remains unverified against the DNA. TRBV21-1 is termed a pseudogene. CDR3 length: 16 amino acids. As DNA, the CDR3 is TGTGCCAGCTCCAAGGGCGAGGACAACGCCCCTTATGGCTACACCTTC. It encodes CASSKGEDNAPYGYTF.

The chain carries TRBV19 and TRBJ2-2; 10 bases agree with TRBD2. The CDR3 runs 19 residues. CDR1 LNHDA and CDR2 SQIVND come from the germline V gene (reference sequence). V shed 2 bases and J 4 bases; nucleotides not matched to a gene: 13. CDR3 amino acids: CASSIRVPLAGVATGELFF. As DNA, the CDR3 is TGTGCCAGTAGTATAAGGGTCCCTCTAGCGGGAGTGGCCACCGGGGAGCTGTTTTTT.

The CDR3 here is CASSQDIRGLGQPQHF. In nucleotides, the CDR3 is TGTGCCAGCAGCCAAGATATACGGGGACTCGGTCAGCCCCAGCATTTT. V and J are TRBV14 and TRBJ1-5; a possible D gene is TRBD1 (5 bases). V was shortened by 0 bases and J by 6 bases, with 15 bases between the two germline ends. Germline-derived CDR1 and CDR2 are SGHDN and FVKESK. The CDR3 has 16 amino acids.

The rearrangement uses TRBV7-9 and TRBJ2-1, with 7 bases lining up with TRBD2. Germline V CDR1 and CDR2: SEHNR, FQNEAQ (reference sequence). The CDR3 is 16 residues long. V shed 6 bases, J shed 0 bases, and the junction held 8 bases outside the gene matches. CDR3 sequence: CASRHTSASSYNEQFF. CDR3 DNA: TGTGCCAGCAGGCACACTAGCGCCAGCTCCTACAATGAGCAGTTCTTC. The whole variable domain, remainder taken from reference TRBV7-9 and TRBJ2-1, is DTGVSQNPRHKITKRGQNVTFRCDPISEHNRLYWYRQTLGQGPEFLTYFQNEAQLEKSRLLSDRFSAERPKGSFSTLEIQRTEQGDSAMYLCASRHTSASSYNEQFFGPGTRLTVL.

The CDR3 region has the DNA TGCAGCGTTGGCGGGAGATTCACCGGGGAGCTGTTTTTT. This encodes CSVGGRFTGELFF. The chain employs TRBV29-1 and TRBJ2-2; 7 bases fit TRBD2. V trimming: 4 bases; J trimming: 4 bases; junction bases outside the gene matches: 3. The CDR3 runs to 13 residues. Germline V gene sequence: CDR1 SQVTM, CDR2 ANQGSEA.

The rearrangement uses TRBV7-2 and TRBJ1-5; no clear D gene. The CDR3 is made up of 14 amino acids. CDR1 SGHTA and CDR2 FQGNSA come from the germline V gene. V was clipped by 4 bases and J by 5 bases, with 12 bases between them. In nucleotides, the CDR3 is TGTGCCAGCAGCTACCGTCGGGGAGATCAGCCCCAGCATTTT. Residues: CASSYRRGDQPQHF.